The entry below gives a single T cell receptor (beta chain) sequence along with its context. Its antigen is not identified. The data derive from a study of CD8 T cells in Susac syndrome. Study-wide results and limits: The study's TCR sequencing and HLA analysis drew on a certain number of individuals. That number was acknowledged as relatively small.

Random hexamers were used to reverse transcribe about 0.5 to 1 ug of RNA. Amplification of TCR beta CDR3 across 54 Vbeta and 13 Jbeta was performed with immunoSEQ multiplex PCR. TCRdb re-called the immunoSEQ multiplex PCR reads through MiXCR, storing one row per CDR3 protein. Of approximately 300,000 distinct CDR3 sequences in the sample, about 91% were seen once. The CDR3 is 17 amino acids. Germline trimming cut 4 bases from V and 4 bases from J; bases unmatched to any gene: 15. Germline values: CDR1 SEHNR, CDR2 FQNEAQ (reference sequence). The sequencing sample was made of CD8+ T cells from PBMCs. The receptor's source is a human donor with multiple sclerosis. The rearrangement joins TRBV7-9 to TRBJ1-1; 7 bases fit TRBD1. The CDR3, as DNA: TGTGCCAGCAGCTCCAGCGGTACAGGGGAGCTCTCCACTGAAGCTTTCTTT. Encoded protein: CASSSSGTGELSTEAFF. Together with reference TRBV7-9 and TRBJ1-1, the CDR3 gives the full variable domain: DTGVSQNPRHKITKRGQNVTFRCDPISEHNRLYWYRQTLGQGPEFLTYFQNEAQLEKSRLLSDRFSAERPKGSFSTLEIQRTEQGDSAMYLCASSSSGTGELSTEAFFGQGTRLTVV.